A single sample gave rise to the 30 T cell receptor beta chains below, sequenced in a study of shared clonotypes between healthy human individuals. Data came from immunoSEQ multiplex PCR; TCRdb stores just in-frame clones and leaves some out. The table includes 400,000 or so clones, just over 95% detected once. The sample consisted of memory CD8+ T cells sorted from blood. Regarding subset: CD45RO+ cells pooled with CCR7-negative TemRA cells. These receptor sequences come from a man aged 25 to 45 in good health.

The V gene is TRBV28, the J gene TRBJ2-3; D remains ambiguous. Per the germline V gene, CDR1 is MDHEN and CDR2 is SYDVKM. This CDR3 comprises 11 residues. V gave up 3 bases and J gave up 6 bases, with 4 bases separating them. The CDR3 here is CASSFWDTQYF. The DNA of the CDR3 is TGTGCCAGCAGTTTTTGGGATACGCAGTATTTT.

In its sample, this clone was seen once. The V gene is TRBV5-1, the J gene TRBJ2-5; 8 bases match TRBD2. There are 16 residues in the CDR3. Germline CDR1 reads SGHRS; CDR2 reads YFSETQ. Trimming cost V 3 bases and J 5 bases; bases outside gene matches: 12. In DNA, the CDR3 is TGCGCCAGCAGCTGGGGAGGAGCGGGAGTAGGGGAGACCCAGTACTTC. Protein sequence: CASSWGGAGVGETQYF. The full variable domain, completed using reference TRBV5-1 and TRBJ2-5, is KAGVTQTPRYLIKTRGQQVTLSCSPISGHRSVSWYQQTPGQGLQFLFEYFSETQRNKGNFPGRFSGRQFSNSRSEMNVSTLELGDSALYLCASSWGGAGVGETQYFGPGTRLLVL.

DNA for the CDR3: TGTGCCAGCAGCCCCGAGCATTCCGGGGAGCTGTTTTTT. Translation gives CASSPEHSGELFF. The V call is TRBV5-4, the J call TRBJ2-2; D unclear. V lost 4 bases and J 6 bases, leaving 10 bases between the germline ends. Germline CDR1 is SGHNT and CDR2 is YYREEE (reference sequence). CDR3 size: 13 residues.

V gene TRBV29-1 combines with J gene TRBJ2-1, with 7 bases fitting TRBD2. The CDR3 totals 16 residues. Germline V gene data show CDR1 as SQVTM and CDR2 as ANQGSEA. V dropped 3 bases and J dropped 1; count of bases not matched to a gene: 9. CDR3 in amino acids: CSVDGLLAESYNEQFF. The DNA for the CDR3 is TGCAGCGTTGATGGTCTGCTAGCGGAGTCCTACAATGAGCAGTTCTTC.

V usage is TRBV11-2 and J usage is TRBJ2-7, with 8 bases matching TRBD1. The germline V gene has CDR1 SGHAT and CDR2 FQNNGV. V lost 5 bases and J lost 3; bases outside the gene matches: 6. The CDR3 spans 14 residues. The CDR3: CASSQGQGSYEQYF. CDR3 DNA: TGTGCCAGCAGCCAAGGACAGGGTAGCTACGAGCAGTACTTC.

The chain employs TRBV30 and TRBJ1-5; D remains ambiguous. Germline V gene lookup returns CDR1 GTSNPN and CDR2 SVGIG (reference sequence). This CDR3 has 13 residues. V dropped 4 bases and J dropped 6 bases, with 13 bases sitting between them. The CDR3 sequence is CAWNLAEGQPQHF. For the CDR3, the DNA is TGTGCCTGGAATCTGGCAGAGGGTCAGCCCCAGCATTTT.

V and J are TRBV12-5 and TRBJ2-1; D is tentatively TRBD1 or TRBD2 (6 bases each). Trimming took 0 bases from V and 0 from J, leaving 18 bases between them. The CDR3 is 19 residues long. The germline V gene has CDR1 LGHNT and CDR2 FRNRAP. The CDR3 coding sequence is TGTGCTAGTGGTTTGGTACCCGGGGGCACCTTGAGCTCCTACAATGAGCAGTTCTTC. Translated: CASGLVPGGTLSSYNEQFF.

The sample holds one count of this clone. The genes are TRBV13 and TRBJ2-7; D is perhaps TRBD2 (6 bases). Germline V gene data show CDR1 as PRHDT and CDR2 as FYEKMQ (reference sequence). The V and J ends lost 1 base and 2 bases respectively, with 12 bases between them. The CDR3 is made up of 15 amino acids. The CDR3 coding sequence is TGTGCCAGCAGCTTAGCGGGACTTCCCGCCTACGAGCAGTACTTC. It specifies CASSLAGLPAYEQYF.

The gene calls are TRBV2 and TRBJ2-7; D may be TRBD2 (5 bases). Germline-derived CDR1 and CDR2 are SNHLY and FYNNEI. The CDR3 is 10 residues long. Trimming removed 8 bases from V and 4 bases from J, with 6 bases in between. The CDR3, as DNA: TGTGCCAGCGGGGAGTACGAGCAGTACTTC. Residues: CASGEYEQYF.

This clone was found once. The chain is built from TRBV30 and TRBJ1-3; unclear D gene. Trimming removed 4 bases from V and 3 bases from J, with 13 bases in between. Germline V gene data show CDR1 as GTSNPN and CDR2 as SVGIG (reference sequence). CDR3 length: 14 residues. The CDR3 protein is CAWNSGWSGNTIYF. The DNA for the CDR3 is TGTGCCTGGAATAGCGGTTGGAGTGGAAACACCATATATTTT.

This sequence joins TRBV30 and TRBJ2-1; the D gene is possibly TRBD2 (6 bases). Germline V lookup: CDR1 GTSNPN, CDR2 SVGIG (reference sequence). The CDR3 has 16 amino acids. Trimming left V 4 bases short and J 6 bases short, with 22 bases between. CDR3 bases: TGTGCCTGGACCGACATTAGGGACTGGTGGACCAATGAGCAGTTCTTC. Translated: CAWTDIRDWWTNEQFF.

This chain uses TRBV30 with TRBJ1-5, with unresolved D. The V end was cut by 0 bases, the J end by 2 bases, with 8 bases between. The CDR3 length is 14 residues. Germline CDR1 and CDR2: GTSNPN and SVGIG (reference sequence). The CDR3 DNA reads TGTGCCTGGAGTGTATGGCAGGGCAATCAGCCCCAGCATTTT. It encodes CAWSVWQGNQPQHF.

V is TRBV5-1 and J is TRBJ2-3; no definite D call. This CDR3 is built from 14 residues. V shed 5 bases and J shed 2 bases, with 12 bases lying between them. Germline CDR1 is SGHRS and CDR2 is YFSETQ. CDR3 nucleotides: TGCGCCAGCAGTTCGACCCGACCCACAGATACGCAGTATTTT. This sequence encodes CASSSTRPTDTQYF.

The chain carries TRBV5-5 and TRBJ1-4, with a possible D match to TRBD1 (5 bases). The ends were cut back, 2 bases at V and 7 bases at J, with 9 bases in the middle. Per the germline V gene, CDR1 is SGHKS and CDR2 is YYEKEE (reference sequence). The CDR3 is made up of 13 amino acids. CDR3 in DNA: TGTGCCAGCAGCTTACTCAGGGTTGAAAAACTGTTTTTT. Protein sequence: CASSLLRVEKLFF. Looking up the rest from reference TRBV5-5 and TRBJ1-4 gives the full variable domain: DAGVTQSPTHLIKTRGQQVTLRCSPISGHKSVSWYQQVLGQGPQFIFQYYEKEERGRGNFPDRFSARQFPNYSSELNVNALLLGDSALYLCASSLLRVEKLFFGSGTQLSVL.

This clone was counted a single time. This sequence joins TRBV5-6 and TRBJ2-5; possible D gene TRBD2, 6 bases. Germline V lookup: CDR1 SGHDT, CDR2 YYEEEE. V dropped 3 bases and J dropped 3 bases, with 12 bases sitting between them. The CDR3 extends over 14 amino acids. CDR3 bases: TGTGCCAGCAGCTGGTGGGGCGGGGAAGAGACCCAGTACTTC. Translating gives CASSWWGGEETQYF.

The rearrangement links TRBV5-1 to TRBJ2-3; D possibly matches TRBD1 or TRBD2 (5 bases each). The germline V and J ends were trimmed by 4 bases and 6 bases, with 27 bases remaining between them. CDR3 length: 18 residues. Germline CDR1 is SGHRS and CDR2 is YFSETQ. The DNA of the CDR3 is TGCGCCAGCAGCCCGGGGCGGTGGAGCGGACTTTTATCGGATACGCAGTATTTT. Its protein product is CASSPGRWSGLLSDTQYF.

The rearrangement links TRBV7-2 to TRBJ2-1, with 11 bases lining up with TRBD2. CDR1 is SGHTA, CDR2 FQGNSA, per germline. V was clipped by 5 bases and J by 0 bases; unmatched bases: 9. The CDR3 covers 18 residues. CDR3 coding DNA: TGTGCCAGCAGCCATACCGGGACTAGCGGATTCTCCTACAATGAGCAGTTCTTC. As protein: CASSHTGTSGFSYNEQFF.

The chain combines TRBV13 with TRBJ1-1; D is undetermined. CDR1 and CDR2 (germline): PRHDT, FYEKMQ (reference sequence). CDR3 size: 14 residues. Trimming shortened V by 2 bases and J by 1 base, and 8 bases separated the two germline ends. CDR3: CASSLPPANTEAFF. The CDR3 nucleotides are TGTGCCAGCAGCTTACCCCCAGCGAACACTGAAGCTTTCTTT.

V gene TRBV7-2 combines with J gene TRBJ1-4; no clear D. Trimming took 2 bases from V and 5 from J, leaving 12 bases between them. The length of the CDR3 is 15 residues. Germline loops: CDR1 SGHTA, CDR2 FQGNSA. The CDR3 region is CASSLSGLQNEKLFF. CDR3 DNA: TGTGCCAGCAGCTTAAGTGGACTCCAGAATGAAAAACTGTTTTTT.

V and J are TRBV28 and TRBJ2-7; D is unclear. The CDR3 sequence is 14 residues long. V was pared by 3 bases and J by 0 bases, with 9 bases between. CDR1 and CDR2 from the germline V gene are MDHEN and SYDVKM. Here the CDR3 DNA reads TGTGCCAGCAGTTTTTCTGCCATCTCCTACGAGCAGTACTTC. This encodes CASSFSAISYEQYF. Full variable domain (rest looked up from reference TRBV28 and TRBJ2-7): DVKVTQSSRYLVKRTGEKVFLECVQDMDHENMFWYRQDPGLGLRLIYFSYDVKMKEKGDIPEGYSVSREKKERFSLILESASTNQTSMYLCASSFSAISYEQYFGPGTRLTVT.

This clone was detected a few times. The rearrangement joins TRBV11-2 to TRBJ1-1; 9 nucleotides line up with TRBD1. Germline trimming cut 5 bases from V and 5 bases from J; bases unmatched to any gene: 15. CDR3 length: 17 residues. Per the germline V gene, CDR1 is SGHAT and CDR2 is FQNNGV. In DNA, the CDR3 is TGTGCCAGCAGCCGTATAGAAGGTGGGACAGGGAAAACTGAAGCTTTCTTT. The encoded protein is CASSRIEGGTGKTEAFF.

In its sample, this clone was seen a few times. This same CDR3 is encoded by further DNA sequences in the sample. The chain uses TRBV28 and TRBJ2-7; 10 bases match TRBD1. Germline V gene sequence: CDR1 MDHEN, CDR2 SYDVKM. This CDR3 has 14 amino acids. Losses at the gene ends were 2 bases for V and 2 bases for J; bases not matched to a gene: 0. The CDR3 DNA is TGTGCCAGCAGTTTAGGGACAGGGGCCTACGAGCAGTACTTC. Its protein is CASSLGTGAYEQYF.

The chain combines TRBV28 with TRBJ2-1; D unclear. The germline V and J ends were trimmed by 6 bases and 9 bases, with 9 bases remaining between them. This CDR3 comprises 11 residues. Germline V CDR1 and CDR2: MDHEN, SYDVKM. The CDR3 protein is CASSPNREQFF. For the CDR3, the DNA is TGTGCCAGCAGCCCCAACCGTGAGCAGTTCTTC.

This rearrangement joins TRBV6-5 to TRBJ1-2, with TRBD1 identical over 7 bases. Trimming removed 5 bases from V and 4 bases from J; junction bases left unmatched: 10. Germline V gene sequence: CDR1 MNHEY, CDR2 SVGAGI. The CDR3 has 15 residues. The CDR3 nucleotides read TGTGCCAGCAGTCGCGCCGCGACAGGGATCTATGGCTACACCTTC. Protein product: CASSRAATGIYGYTF.

The chain couples TRBV28 to TRBJ1-3, with D unclear. The CDR3 is 14 amino acids. From germline, CDR1 is MDHEN and CDR2 SYDVKM. Between the trimmed V and J ends, which lost 3 bases and 1 base, there was a span of 7 bases. CDR3 residues: CASSFAGSGNTIYF. The CDR3 DNA reads TGTGCCAGCAGTTTCGCGGGTTCTGGAAACACCATATATTTT.

For this clone: At one end the junction does not follow the germline gene, possibly because of a read error. This sequence joins TRBV7-7 and TRBJ2-3; D not certain. The CDR3 runs 13 residues. Germline loops: CDR1 SSHAT, CDR2 FNYEAQ (reference sequence). CDR3 protein: CASSLVGTDTQYF. The CDR3 region has the DNA TGTGCTAGCAGCCTCGTGGGCACAGATACGCAGTATTTT.

This clone was recorded only once. J is TRBJ2-3 and V is TRBV4-1, with a tentative D call TRBD2 (6 bases). Germline-derived CDR1 and CDR2 are MGHRA and YSYEKL. The CDR3 is 16 amino acids. Deletions cut 0 bases from V and 2 bases from J, with 12 bases between. CDR3 coding DNA: TGCGCCAGCAGCCAAGATAGCGGATCTTCCACAGATACGCAGTATTTT. Translating it yields CASSQDSGSSTDTQYF.

CDR3 nucleotides: TGTGCCAGCAGCTACCTGGACAGGGCCAGCGGCTACACCTTC. It encodes CASSYLDRASGYTF. V and J are TRBV5-5 and TRBJ1-2; 8 nucleotides agree with TRBD1. Germline V lookup: CDR1 SGHKS, CDR2 YYEKEE (reference sequence). The V and J ends lost 3 bases and 8 bases, in that order; junction bases with no gene match: 9. CDR3 length: 14 amino acids.

The chain carries TRBV5-1 and TRBJ2-2; 7 bases are a match to TRBD1. Trimming at V came to 3 bases and at J to 0 bases, leaving 8 bases not matched to a gene. This CDR3 is 17 amino acids long. CDR1 is SGHRS, CDR2 YFSETQ, per germline. CDR3 coding DNA: TGCGCCAGCAGCTCCGGACAGGCCCGCGCGAACACCGGGGAGCTGTTTTTT. It yields the protein CASSSGQARANTGELFF.

CDR3 in DNA: TGTGCCAGCAGTTTCACACAGGGGGCGAGGGCCAACGTCCTGACTTTC. It yields the protein CASSFTQGARANVLTF. The chain is built from TRBV5-4 and TRBJ2-6, with 9 nucleotides matching TRBD1. This CDR3 region has 16 residues. V trimming: 5 bases; J trimming: 5 bases; junction bases outside the gene matches: 8. CDR1 and CDR2 from the germline V gene are SGHNT and YYREEE (reference sequence).